The sequence of this TCR beta chain was determined in a study of blood T cell repertoires in COVID-19. At the level of the study: Some COVID-19 samples were acute and others convalescent; all came from the United States, Italy and Spain.

In the original workflow: Nucleated cell number was recorded as an estimate derived from reference gene primer amplification. Assay used: immunoSEQ multiplex PCR; TCRdb lists only in-frame clones, some missing. The DNA gave D and trimming, while V, J and clone size come from that table. The data hold 200,000 to 300,000 clones, with under 90% observed a single time. Trimming removed 6 bases at V and 0 bases at J, with 19 bases between. The CDR3 covers 17 residues. CDR1 is MNHEY and CDR2 is SMNVEV in the germline V gene (reference sequence). V and J are TRBV27 and TRBJ2-3; tentative D call: TRBD2 (5 bases). Sequenced input: peripheral blood. The receptor's source is a man in his sixties with acute or convalescent COVID-19. This chain's CDR3 is CASRIGGLITSTDTQYF. The CDR3, as DNA: TGTGCCAGCAGGATCGGAGGACTTATAACGAGCACAGATACGCAGTATTTT.